This entry is about one T cell receptor beta chain. Its antigen is unidentified. These data belong to a study of cytomegalovirus exposure and HLA in healthy donors. Study as a whole: A previous analysis identified 95 million to 140 million unique TCR beta sequences derived from about 180 million T cells.

Study-level points and caveats: In a later analysis, V- and J-gene trimming of beta chains associated with a DCLRE1C missense variant, replicated independently.

The CDR3 consists of 15 residues. V dropped 4 bases and J dropped 4 bases, with 17 bases sitting between them. Per germline, CDR1 SGHDT and CDR2 YYEEEE. Vbeta (60) and Jbeta (13) primers were used in the PCR. Method: immunoSEQ multiplex PCR; TCRdb's copy keeps in-frame clones and lacks some. The sample yields 130,000 or so clones, nearly 80% seen once. V is TRBV5-6 and J is TRBJ1-1, with D possibly matching TRBD1 (6 bases). This clonotype originated in a male donor in good health and CMV-seronegative. The sequencing sample was made of PBMCs. The chain's CDR3 is CASSGQPGVPTEAFF. In DNA, the CDR3 is TGTGCCAGCAGCGGCCAACCAGGGGTCCCCACTGAAGCTTTCTTT.